The 30 T cell receptor beta chains given below trace back to one sample, sequenced in a study of OX40 agonist ivuxolimab in advanced cancers. Repertoires were generated with immunoSEQ multiplex PCR, while TCRdb's copy carries only in-frame clones and drops some. This table has tens of thousands of clones, about 78% appearing once. This material consisted of CD4+ or CD8+ T cells sorted from blood, taken in a trial of the OX40 agonist ivuxolimab. Source of these receptors: an adult with an advanced solid tumor such as melanoma, head and neck, liver or kidney cancer.

The CDR3 reads CASSQFLGRTEAFF. CDR3 coding DNA: TGTGCCAGCAGCCAATTCCTCGGACGGACTGAAGCTTTCTTT. This chain uses TRBV11-2 with TRBJ1-1, with D hard to call. The germline V gene encodes CDR1 SGHAT and CDR2 FQNNGV. The germline V and J ends were trimmed by 5 bases and 5 bases, with 15 bases remaining between them. The CDR3 runs 14 residues.

This clone occurred once. This chain links TRBV7-8 with TRBJ1-4; D is undetermined. The CDR3 extends over 15 amino acids. V lost 5 bases and J lost 4, with 14 bases in between. CDR1 and CDR2 from the germline V gene are SGHVS and FQNEAQ. CDR3 DNA: TGTGCCAGCAGCCTCCTTAACAGTCGTAATGAAAAACTGTTTTTT. It translates to CASSLLNSRNEKLFF. Complete variable domain (other parts from reference TRBV7-8 and TRBJ1-4): GAGVSQSPRYKVAKRGQDVALRCDPISGHVSLFWYQQALGQGPEFLTYFQNEAQLDKSGLPSDRFFAERPEGSVSTLKIQRTQQEDSAVYLCASSLLNSRNEKLFFGSGTQLSVL.

The chain carries TRBV7-2 and TRBJ2-5; D not resolved. Trimming pared 5 bases from V and 1 base from J, leaving 11 bases between. CDR3 length: 14 residues. CDR1 and CDR2 from the germline V gene are SGHTA and FQGNSA. The CDR3 nucleotides read TGTGCCAGCAGCCCCACCTCCGGCCAAGAGACCCAGTACTTC. Encoded protein: CASSPTSGQETQYF.

The J gene is TRBJ1-1, the V gene TRBV11-3; no definite D call. V gave up 3 bases and J gave up 3 bases, with 8 bases separating them. The CDR3 runs to 13 residues. Germline V gives CDR1 SGHNT, CDR2 YENEEA. The CDR3: CASSFGMDTEAFF. As DNA, the CDR3 is TGTGCCAGCAGCTTCGGGATGGACACTGAAGCTTTCTTT. The full variable domain, with the rest looked up from reference TRBV11-3 and TRBJ1-1, is EAGVVQSPRYKIIEKKQPVAFWCNPISGHNTLYWYLQNLGQGPELLIRYENEEAVDDSQLPKDRFSAERLKGVDSTLKIQPAELGDSAVYLCASSFGMDTEAFFGQGTRLTVV.

This clone has just a few counts. The J gene is TRBJ2-4, the V gene TRBV28; TRBD1 matches at 8 bases. With 2 bases clipped from V and 0 bases from J, the junction kept 3 bases outside the gene matches. Looked up from germline, CDR1 is MDHEN and CDR2 is SYDVKM. The length of the CDR3 is 16 residues. Here the CDR3 reads CASSLSQGAAKNIQYF. For the CDR3, the DNA is TGTGCCAGCAGTTTAAGCCAGGGGGCAGCCAAAAACATTCAGTACTTC. Complete variable domain (other parts from reference TRBV28 and TRBJ2-4): DVKVTQSSRYLVKRTGEKVFLECVQDMDHENMFWYRQDPGLGLRLIYFSYDVKMKEKGDIPEGYSVSREKKERFSLILESASTNQTSMYLCASSLSQGAAKNIQYFGAGTRLSVL.

The gene calls are TRBV5-1 and TRBJ2-5; D is possibly TRBD1 or TRBD2 (5 bases each). This CDR3 is built from 13 residues. Trimming left V 4 bases short and J 4 bases short, with 11 bases between. Germline CDR1 reads SGHRS; CDR2 reads YFSETQ. In DNA, the CDR3 is TGCGCCAGCAGCCAAGGGGAGTCAGAGACCCAGTACTTC. Amino acid sequence: CASSQGESETQYF.

The chain employs TRBV28 and TRBJ1-5; maybe TRBD1 (6 bases). The germline V gene encodes CDR1 MDHEN and CDR2 SYDVKM. Trimming left V 10 bases short and J 7 bases short, with 20 bases between. The CDR3 length is 14 residues. The CDR3 nucleotides read TGTGCCACACAATTATTACGGGGGCGGCAGCCCCAGCATTTT. This encodes CATQLLRGRQPQHF.

The CDR3 DNA reads as TGTGCCAGCAGCCTCCAGCCGGGGGGCCTCACAGATACGCAGTATTTT. This codes for CASSLQPGGLTDTQYF. V gene TRBV7-2 combines with J gene TRBJ2-3, with D maybe TRBD2 (7 bases). CDR3 length: 16 residues. Germline V CDR1 and CDR2: SGHTA, FQGNSA. The V end was cut by 5 bases, the J end by 2 bases, with 17 bases between.

The chain joins TRBV18 to TRBJ2-3, with 12 bases aligning to TRBD1. CDR3 length: 16 amino acids. Germline CDR1 and CDR2: KGHSH and LQKENI. V lost 5 bases and J lost 0; bases outside the gene matches: 3. The CDR3 DNA reads TGTGCCAGCTCAGCGGGACAGGGGGCGAGCACAGATACGCAGTATTTT. Protein sequence: CASSAGQGASTDTQYF.

This chain connects TRBV30 to TRBJ2-1; 7 bases agree with TRBD2. The ends lost 0 bases at V and 6 bases at J; junction bases unmatched: 11. This CDR3 is 16 amino acids long. CDR1 GTSNPN and CDR2 SVGIG come from the germline V gene (reference sequence). The CDR3, as DNA: TGTGCCTGGAGTGTAAGCTGGCGCGGGAGAGCCAATGAGCAGTTCTTC. Translated: CAWSVSWRGRANEQFF.

The J gene is TRBJ2-7, the V gene TRBV5-8, with 8 bases aligning to TRBD1. Unmatched junction bases numbered 4, after V lost 2 bases and J lost 12 bases. CDR1 and CDR2 from the germline V gene are SGHTS and YDEGEE. There are 11 residues in the CDR3. The CDR3 sequence is CASSFGQGRYF. The DNA for the CDR3 is TGTGCCAGCAGCTTCGGACAGGGTCGGTACTTC. Variable domain in full (rest from reference TRBV5-8 and TRBJ2-7): EAGVTQSPTHLIKTRGQQATLRCSPISGHTSVYWYQQALGLGLQFLLWYDEGEERNRGNFPPRFSGRQFPNYSSELNVNALELEDSALYLCASSFGQGRYFGPGTRLTVT.

The chain carries TRBV7-2 and TRBJ1-2; 9 nucleotides match TRBD1. V trimming: 1 base; J trimming: 7 bases; junction bases outside the gene matches: 10. Germline CDR1 is SGHTA and CDR2 is FQGNSA. This CDR3 is 16 amino acids long. The CDR3 nucleotides are TGTGCCAGCAGCTTAGGCCCGTCCGGGACAGGGATTGGCTACACCTTC. Translated: CASSLGPSGTGIGYTF.

The chain combines TRBV29-1 with TRBJ1-4; a weak D match, TRBD1 (6 bases). Trimming pared 1 base from V and 5 bases from J, leaving 14 bases between. From germline, CDR1 is SQVTM and CDR2 ANQGSEA. CDR3 length equals 15 residues. The chain's CDR3 is CSVEGAGALNEKLFF. The CDR3 bases are TGCAGCGTTGAAGGGGCAGGGGCTCTCAATGAAAAACTGTTTTTT.

The chain joins TRBV14 to TRBJ1-1; no firm D call. This CDR3 spans 16 amino acids. Germline CDR1 reads SGHDN; CDR2 reads FVKESK. V was cut by 0 bases and J by 8 bases, with 19 bases left in between. In DNA form, the CDR3 reads TGTGCCAGCAGCCAAGATCCGGGTTCCTACGACTGGGAAGCTTTCTTT. Translated, it gives CASSQDPGSYDWEAFF.

This sequence joins TRBV5-6 and TRBJ1-4; D is undetermined. CDR3 length equals 16 residues. Germline V gene lookup returns CDR1 SGHDT and CDR2 YYEEEE. Trimming pared 0 bases from V and 8 bases from J, leaving 17 bases between. For the CDR3, the DNA is TGTGCCAGCAGCTTGGCCCCTAAAGGCGGTGGGGAAAAACTGTTTTTT. Translation gives CASSLAPKGGGEKLFF.

The chain couples TRBV15 to TRBJ2-7, with D hard to call. Trimming took 0 bases from V and 4 from J, leaving 7 bases between them. The length of the CDR3 is 13 residues. Per the germline V gene, CDR1 is LNHNV and CDR2 is YYDKDF (reference sequence). CDR3 residues: CATSREREYEQYF. The CDR3 nucleotides read TGTGCCACCAGCAGAGAGCGAGAATACGAGCAGTACTTC.

The CDR3 is CATSRDLWAAGNTIYF. DNA of the CDR3: TGTGCCACCAGCAGAGATCTTTGGGCAGCTGGAAACACCATATATTTT. The chain recombines TRBV15 with TRBJ1-3; D uncertain. The CDR3 loop spans 16 amino acids. V dropped 0 bases and J dropped 2 bases, with 11 bases sitting between them. In germline, CDR1 is LNHNV, CDR2 YYDKDF (reference sequence).

The V call is TRBV7-2, the J call TRBJ2-3, with 8 bases aligning to TRBD1. The V gene end was trimmed by 6 bases and the J gene end by 5 bases; junction bases not matched to a gene: 7. CDR1 is SGHTA and CDR2 is FQGNSA in the germline V gene. The CDR3 is 14 amino acids. The CDR3 bases are TGTGCCAGCAGACGTCCAGGGGGCAAAGATACGCAGTATTTT. It codes for CASRRPGGKDTQYF. The whole variable domain, remainder taken from reference TRBV7-2 and TRBJ2-3, is GAGVSQSPSNKVTEKGKDVELRCDPISGHTALYWYRQSLGQGLEFLIYFQGNSAPDKSGLPSDRFSAERTGGSVSTLTIQRTQQEDSAVYLCASRRPGGKDTQYFGPGTRLTVL.

DNA of the CDR3: TGTGCCAGCAGTGGCAAGACCACAGATACGCAGTATTTT. Protein: CASSGKTTDTQYF. This chain joins TRBV9 and TRBJ2-3; D gene unclear. The CDR3 covers 13 residues. CDR1 is SGDLS, CDR2 YYNGEE, per germline. Trimming stripped 5 bases from V and 2 bases from J, with 9 bases between.

This sequence joins TRBV7-2 and TRBJ1-2; the D is unclear. The CDR3 length is 13 residues. Germline loops: CDR1 SGHTA, CDR2 FQGNSA. Trimming took off 4 bases at V and 8 bases at J, with 14 bases between the two ends. CDR3 sequence: CASSSLIGGGYTF. The CDR3 DNA reads as TGTGCCAGCAGCTCCTTAATTGGAGGGGGCTACACCTTC.

This clone was detected only a few times. The V call is TRBV5-1, the J call TRBJ1-4; D is undetermined. Looked up from germline, CDR1 is SGHRS and CDR2 is YFSETQ. V was shortened by 0 bases and J by 10 bases, with 13 bases between the two germline ends. The CDR3 spans 14 residues. The CDR3, as DNA: TGCGCCAGCAGCTTGGATTGGTCCTCAGCAAAACTGTTTTTT. This sequence encodes CASSLDWSSAKLFF.

This clone showed up just once. This rearrangement joins TRBV2 to TRBJ2-5; 10 nucleotides line up with TRBD1. CDR1 is SNHLY and CDR2 is FYNNEI in the germline V gene. V lost 1 base, J lost 5 bases, and 4 bases stayed unmatched. The CDR3 totals 15 residues. The CDR3 here is CASSEGQGAFETQYF. DNA for the CDR3: TGTGCCAGCAGTGAAGGACAGGGGGCTTTTGAGACCCAGTACTTC.

This clone came up a few times. The chain has TRBV2 and TRBJ1-5, with unresolved D. The germline V and J ends were trimmed by 5 bases and 3 bases, with 5 bases remaining between them. The germline gives CDR1 SNHLY, CDR2 FYNNEI. The CDR3 has 12 residues. The chain's CDR3 is CASSRDNQPQHF. In DNA form, the CDR3 reads TGTGCCAGCAGTCGGGACAATCAGCCCCAGCATTTT.

The V call is TRBV9, the J call TRBJ1-5; D is possibly TRBD1 (5 bases). Trimming pared 3 bases from V and 1 base from J, leaving 8 bases between. This CDR3 has 14 residues. In germline, CDR1 is SGDLS, CDR2 YYNGEE. DNA of the CDR3: TGTGCCAGCAGCGGCGGGACCAGCAATCAGCCCCAGCATTTT. It codes for CASSGGTSNQPQHF.

The chain has TRBV18 and TRBJ2-1; TRBD2 aligns across 14 bases. Trimming removed 4 bases from V and 9 bases from J; junction bases left unmatched: 5. Germline V gene data show CDR1 as KGHSH and CDR2 as LQKENI. This CDR3 has 15 amino acids. CDR3 sequence reads: CASSRGLAGAGEQFF. Here the CDR3 DNA reads TGTGCCAGCTCACGGGGACTAGCGGGAGCAGGTGAGCAGTTCTTC.

The chain is built from TRBV7-9 and TRBJ2-1, with D hard to call. The V gene's germline CDR1 is SEHNR and CDR2 FQNEAQ (reference sequence). The CDR3 totals 14 residues. V lost 7 bases and J 6 bases, leaving 16 bases between the germline ends. Written as DNA, the CDR3 is TGTGCCAGCAATCGCGGAAGTCGGAGCAATGAGCAGTTCTTC. As protein: CASNRGSRSNEQFF.

In this sample, this clone turned up a few times. This sequence joins TRBV5-1 and TRBJ1-1, with 7 bases lining up with TRBD1. V was clipped by 4 bases and J by 5 bases; unmatched bases: 11. Germline values: CDR1 SGHRS, CDR2 YFSETQ. The CDR3 runs 15 residues. The CDR3 nucleotides are TGCGCCAGCAGCAGAACAGGGGATCAGCGAACTGAAGCTTTCTTT. The encoded protein is CASSRTGDQRTEAFF. Full variable domain (outside the CDR3, taken from reference TRBV5-1 and TRBJ1-1): KAGVTQTPRYLIKTRGQQVTLSCSPISGHRSVSWYQQTPGQGLQFLFEYFSETQRNKGNFPGRFSGRQFSNSRSEMNVSTLELGDSALYLCASSRTGDQRTEAFFGQGTRLTVV.

This chain links TRBV7-2 with TRBJ1-3, with D perhaps TRBD1 (6 bases). The CDR3 sequence is 17 residues long. Germline V gene lookup returns CDR1 SGHTA and CDR2 FQGNSA. With 1 base removed from V and 0 bases from J, the gap between germline ends came to 13 bases. This CDR3 reads CASSLGQGPYSGNTIYF. The CDR3 nucleotides read TGTGCCAGCAGCTTAGGGCAGGGGCCCTACTCTGGAAACACCATATATTTT.

The V and J genes are TRBV7-9 and TRBJ2-3; a weak D match, TRBD1 (6 bases). Trimming cost V 1 base and J 2 bases, with 13 bases left between them. Germline CDR1 is SEHNR and CDR2 is FQNEAQ (reference sequence). This CDR3 region has 16 residues. Here the CDR3 DNA reads TGTGCCAGCAGCTTAGTGGACAGAAGCTACACAGATACGCAGTATTTT. It codes for CASSLVDRSYTDTQYF.

Here the CDR3 reads CASSLGIGGQDLYEQYF. The CDR3 region has the DNA TGTGCCAGCAGCTTAGGAATAGGCGGACAGGACCTTTACGAGCAGTACTTC. The V call is TRBV7-9, the J call TRBJ2-7; 7 nucleotides line up with TRBD1. The CDR3 totals 17 residues. The trim removed 1 base at V and 4 bases at J, leaving 13 bases unmatched. Germline V gene lookup returns CDR1 SEHNR and CDR2 FQNEAQ (reference sequence). Drawing the rest from reference TRBV7-9 and TRBJ2-7, the complete variable domain is DTGVSQNPRHKITKRGQNVTFRCDPISEHNRLYWYRQTLGQGPEFLTYFQNEAQLEKSRLLSDRFSAERPKGSFSTLEIQRTEQGDSAMYLCASSLGIGGQDLYEQYFGPGTRLTVT.